These 23 T cell receptor beta chains share one sample of origin, sequenced in a study of blood T cell repertoires in COVID-19. The protocol was immunoSEQ multiplex PCR, while the TCRdb copy is restricted to in-frame clones and leaves out a portion. The sample lists 270,000 or so clones; about four fifths were seen once. The sample consisted of peripheral blood. These receptors came from a human donor with COVID-19, enrolled during active disease. The donor label of this sample is uncertain.

V is TRBV2 and J is TRBJ1-2, with TRBD1 matching over 11 bases. The CDR3 runs 14 residues. Germline CDR1 SNHLY, CDR2 FYNNEI. The ends lost 10 bases at V and 8 bases at J; junction bases unmatched: 12. The CDR3 sequence: CATDEGTGGPGYTF. The CDR3 nucleotides are TGTGCCACGGACGAGGGGACAGGGGGACCAGGCTACACCTTC.

This clone showed up just once. The rearrangement links TRBV27 to TRBJ2-2, with 8 bases that match TRBD2. The junction had 16 bases not matched to a gene; V was cut back by 3 bases and J by 1 base. Germline CDR1 reads MNHEY; CDR2 reads SMNVEV (reference sequence). This CDR3 region has 20 residues. DNA of the CDR3: TGTGCCAGCAGTTTTGGGGGGTGGGCGGGAGGCTCCAGGAACACCGGGGAGCTGTTTTTT. As protein: CASSFGGWAGGSRNTGELFF.

The chain links TRBV27 to TRBJ2-1; possibly TRBD2 for D (5 bases). Germline V lookup: CDR1 MNHEY, CDR2 SMNVEV (reference sequence). The CDR3 is 15 amino acids. V lost 0 bases and J lost 12, with 18 bases in between. CDR3 sequence reads: CASSLSWAGFEGQFF. The CDR3 nucleotides read TGTGCCAGCAGTTTATCATGGGCAGGTTTCGAGGGGCAGTTCTTC.

The J gene is TRBJ2-5, the V gene TRBV18; the match to TRBD2 covers 8 bases. J gave up 4 bases and V 1 base, and 5 bases lay outside the gene matches. CDR3 length: 15 residues. The germline gives CDR1 KGHSH, CDR2 LQKENI. CDR3 sequence (DNA): TGTGCCAGCTCACCACTGCGGGAGGCTCTAGAGACCCAGTACTTC. Protein product: CASSPLREALETQYF.

The chain combines TRBV21-1 with TRBJ2-1; TRBD2 was called by the table and not checked on the DNA. TRBV21-1 is a listed pseudogene. CDR3 length: 19 residues. The CDR3 spells CASSKKKRTGNHSYNEQFF. The CDR3 DNA reads as TGTGCCAGCAGCAAAAAGAAACGGACCGGGAACCACTCCTACAATGAGCAGTTCTTC.

The CDR3 coding sequence is TGTGCCAGCAGCTTAGGGGAGGATTCACCCCTCCACTTT. Protein sequence: CASSLGEDSPLHF. J is TRBJ1-6 and V is TRBV7-9, with unresolved D. Germline V gene data show CDR1 as SEHNR and CDR2 as FQNEAQ (reference sequence). The ends were cut back, 1 base at V and 8 bases at J, with 6 bases in the middle. CDR3 length equals 13 residues.

The rearrangement links TRBV19 to TRBJ1-4; tentatively, D is TRBD1 (6 bases). Trimming left V 5 bases short and J 0 bases short, with 22 bases between. The germline CDR1 and CDR2 sequences are LNHDA and SQIVND (reference sequence). The CDR3 spans 19 residues. This chain's CDR3 is CASSQDSYEVSATNEKLFF. The CDR3, as DNA: TGTGCCAGTAGTCAGGACAGTTATGAGGTATCGGCAACTAATGAAAAACTGTTTTTT.

The genes are TRBV4-1 and TRBJ1-6; 7 bases fit TRBD1. This CDR3 has 16 amino acids. CDR1 MGHRA and CDR2 YSYEKL come from the germline V gene. V was clipped by 0 bases and J by 9 bases; unmatched bases: 8. The CDR3 sequence: CASSQDGTGVGSPLHF. In nucleotides, the CDR3 is TGCGCCAGCAGCCAAGACGGCACAGGGGTAGGTTCACCCCTCCACTTT.

The chain combines TRBV10-3 with TRBJ2-1, with 10 bases matching TRBD1. Germline CDR1 ENHRY, CDR2 SYGVKD. With 4 bases clipped from V and 4 bases from J, the junction kept 7 bases outside the gene matches. This CDR3 is 16 amino acids long. The CDR3 region is CAISGTGTGVYNEQFF. CDR3 coding DNA: TGTGCCATCAGTGGAACCGGGACAGGGGTTTACAATGAGCAGTTCTTC.

This rearrangement joins TRBV18 to TRBJ2-3; 9 bases agree with TRBD1. Germline trimming cut 2 bases from V and 3 bases from J; bases unmatched to any gene: 3. Germline V gives CDR1 KGHSH, CDR2 LQKENI. The CDR3 has 15 residues. The CDR3 is CASSPNRGPTDTQYF. CDR3 nucleotides: TGTGCCAGCTCACCAAACAGGGGGCCGACAGATACGCAGTATTTT.

CDR3 region: CASSSSGEREQFF. CDR3 coding DNA: TGTGCCAGCAGTTCCTCAGGGGAACGTGAGCAGTTCTTC. The chain couples TRBV6-2 or TRBV6-3 to TRBJ2-1, with D possibly being TRBD1 (6 bases). The CDR3 runs 13 residues. V lost 4 bases and J lost 9, with 13 bases in between. Per germline, CDR1 MNHEY and CDR2 SVGEGT.

This rearrangement joins TRBV13 to TRBJ2-1; no clear D. The germline CDR1 and CDR2 sequences are PRHDT and FYEKMQ (reference sequence). The CDR3 covers 14 residues. The V gene lost 6 bases and the J gene lost 5 bases, with 14 bases spanning the gap. The DNA for the CDR3 is TGTGCCAGCAGTTACAGTTTATCCGACAATGAGCAGTTCTTC. Amino acids: CASSYSLSDNEQFF.

CDR3 DNA: TGTGCCAGCAGTCCCGACAGGGTGGACTATGGCTACACCTTC. Protein sequence: CASSPDRVDYGYTF. This chain links TRBV11-2 with TRBJ1-2, with 7 bases identical to TRBD1. The V gene end was trimmed by 6 bases and the J gene end by 3 bases; junction bases not matched to a gene: 7. There are 14 residues in the CDR3. Germline CDR1 reads SGHAT; CDR2 reads FQNNGV. Variable domain in full (rest from reference TRBV11-2 and TRBJ1-2): EAGVAQSPRYKIIEKRQSVAFWCNPISGHATLYWYQQILGQGPKLLIQFQNNGVVDDSQLPKDRFSAERLKGVDSTLKIQPAKLEDSAVYLCASSPDRVDYGYTFGSGTRLTVV.

The rearrangement joins TRBV19 to TRBJ2-1; possibly TRBD1 for D (5 bases). The CDR3 consists of 13 residues. CDR1 is LNHDA, CDR2 SQIVND, per germline (reference sequence). Between the trimmed V and J ends, which lost 5 bases and 7 bases, there was a span of 12 bases. CDR3: CASSFRRENEQFF. The DNA for the CDR3 is TGTGCCAGTAGTTTCCGCAGGGAAAATGAGCAGTTCTTC.

The J gene is TRBJ1-2, the V gene TRBV19; D gene uncertain. Trimming cost V 8 bases and J 0 bases, with 10 bases left between them. Germline V gene data show CDR1 as LNHDA and CDR2 as SQIVND (reference sequence). This CDR3 has 13 residues. The CDR3 region has the DNA TGTGCCAGTGGAGAACACACTAACTATGGCTACACCTTC. Its protein product is CASGEHTNYGYTF. The whole variable domain, remainder taken from reference TRBV19 and TRBJ1-2, is DGGITQSPKYLFRKEGQNVTLSCEQNLNHDAMYWYRQDPGQGLRLIYYSQIVNDFQKGDIAEGYSVSREKKESFPLTVTSAQKNPTAFYLCASGEHTNYGYTFGSGTRLTVV.

This chain links TRBV30 with TRBJ1-1, with TRBD1 identical over 8 bases. J lost 1 base, V lost 5 bases, and 6 bases had no gene match. Germline assignment: CDR1 GTSNPN and CDR2 SVGIG (reference sequence). The CDR3 covers 14 residues. This chain's CDR3 is CAWGTGGPNTEAFF. Here the CDR3 DNA reads TGTGCCTGGGGGACAGGTGGCCCGAACACTGAAGCTTTCTTT.

V gene TRBV6-5 combines with J gene TRBJ1-4; 8 nucleotides agree with TRBD1. V lost 7 bases, J lost 3 bases, and 4 bases stayed unmatched. This CDR3 is 14 amino acids long. From germline, CDR1 is MNHEY and CDR2 SVGAGI. This chain's CDR3 is CASKDRVSNEKLFF. CDR3 in DNA: TGTGCCAGCAAGGACAGGGTGTCTAATGAAAAACTGTTTTTT.

The V gene is TRBV5-1, the J gene TRBJ2-5, with 11 nucleotides matching TRBD2. Per the germline V gene, CDR1 is SGHRS and CDR2 is YFSETQ. J gave up 5 bases and V 7 bases, and 13 bases lay outside the gene matches. The CDR3 totals 16 residues. Here the CDR3 reads CASGRTSGSQRETQYF. The CDR3 DNA follows: TGCGCCAGCGGTCGAACTAGCGGGAGTCAAAGGGAGACCCAGTACTTC.

V is TRBV2 and J is TRBJ2-3; TRBD1 matches at 9 bases. This CDR3 contains 14 residues. Looked up from germline, CDR1 is SNHLY and CDR2 is FYNNEI. The V and J ends lost 5 bases and 4 bases, in that order; junction bases with no gene match: 4. The CDR3 reads CASSKDRGADTQYF. CDR3 DNA sequence: TGTGCCAGCAGTAAGGACAGGGGTGCAGATACGCAGTATTTT.

J is TRBJ1-1 and V is TRBV6-5; D is ambiguous. Germline lookup yields CDR1 MNHEY and CDR2 SVGAGI. This CDR3 has 14 amino acids. Trimming cost V 0 bases and J 4 bases, with 9 bases left between them. CDR3 amino acids: CASSYSRVSTEAFF. The CDR3, as DNA: TGTGCCAGCAGTTACTCGAGGGTAAGCACTGAAGCTTTCTTT.

The chain joins TRBV2 to TRBJ1-5; D is unclear. V shed 3 bases and J shed 3 bases, with 6 bases lying between them. The germline CDR1 and CDR2 sequences are SNHLY and FYNNEI. The CDR3 extends over 13 amino acids. CDR3 DNA: TGTGCCAGCAGTGATCGGTTCAATCAGCCCCAGCATTTT. Its translation is CASSDRFNQPQHF.

A single count supports this clone. The chain has TRBV5-6 and TRBJ1-2; D remains ambiguous. The CDR3 loop spans 12 amino acids. CDR1 is SGHDT, CDR2 YYEEEE, per germline. With 1 base removed from V and 8 bases from J, the gap between germline ends came to 9 bases. Here the CDR3 DNA reads TGTGCCAGCAGCTTGACAGTTTCGGGCTACACCTTC. It translates to CASSLTVSGYTF.

J is TRBJ2-1 and V is TRBV4-2; the D is unclear. The CDR3 loop spans 15 amino acids. Germline CDR1 and CDR2: LGHNA and YNFKEQ. The ends were cut back, 7 bases at V and 0 bases at J, with 13 bases in the middle. CDR3 DNA sequence: TGTGCCAGCACCCCATCGGTAGCCTCCTACAATGAGCAGTTCTTC. This sequence encodes CASTPSVASYNEQFF.